A single sample gave rise to the 21 T cell receptor beta chains below, sequenced in a study of follicular helper T cells after annual influenza vaccination. Libraries were prepared by immunoSEQ multiplex PCR; TCRdb keeps only in-frame clonotypes and omits some of them. Of about 5,600 clones listed, approximately 88% are singletons. Time point reported: 2015-2016 season, 7 days after influenza vaccination. The input for sequencing was CXCR5+ CD38- circulating T follicular helper cells from blood, taken 7 days after influenza vaccination. As to subset: circulating Tfh, non-naive CD4+CXCR5+PD-1+ (ICOS+CD38+ or ICOS-CD38-). The source is an adult who received the influenza vaccine.

The V call is TRBV28, the J call TRBJ1-2; 8 nucleotides align to TRBD1. Looked up from germline, CDR1 is MDHEN and CDR2 is SYDVKM. CDR3 length equals 15 residues. V gave up 3 bases and J gave up 4 bases; unmatched junction bases: 7. CDR3 coding DNA: TGTGCCAGCAGTTTGGACGACAGGGGCACCTATGGCTACACCTTC. Translating gives CASSLDDRGTYGYTF.

The genes are TRBV29-1 and TRBJ1-5; TRBD1 agrees at 7 bases. The CDR3 is made up of 16 amino acids. V gave up 6 bases and J gave up 1 base; unmatched junction bases: 12. Germline V gives CDR1 SQVTM, CDR2 ANQGSEA. The CDR3 loop is CSVSSQGERSNQPQHF. In DNA form, the CDR3 reads TGCAGCGTGTCTTCGCAGGGGGAGAGGAGCAATCAGCCCCAGCATTTT.

The rearrangement links TRBV4-1 to TRBJ1-4, with 9 nucleotides matching TRBD1. Germline CDR1 is MGHRA and CDR2 is YSYEKL. This CDR3 has 14 residues. V lost 3 bases to trimming and J lost 8 bases; unmatched junction nucleotides: 4. The CDR3 DNA follows: TGCGCCAGCAGCCATACAGGGGGCAAGGAAAAACTGTTTTTT. This translates into CASSHTGGKEKLFF.

This clone was found a few times. The gene calls are TRBV19 and TRBJ1-1; weak D call: TRBD1 (6 bases). The CDR3 contains 16 residues. Per the germline V gene, CDR1 is LNHDA and CDR2 is SQIVND (reference sequence). V was trimmed by 5 bases and J by 5 bases, leaving 21 bases between them. CDR3: CASSPLPRGARTEAFF. DNA of the CDR3: TGTGCCAGTAGTCCCCTCCCCCGGGGGGCGAGGACTGAAGCTTTCTTT. Supplemented by reference TRBV19 and TRBJ1-1, the full variable domain reads DGGITQSPKYLFRKEGQNVTLSCEQNLNHDAMYWYRQDPGQGLRLIYYSQIVNDFQKGDIAEGYSVSREKKESFPLTVTSAQKNPTAFYLCASSPLPRGARTEAFFGQGTRLTVV.

This sequence joins TRBV7-3 and TRBJ2-1, with a possible D match to TRBD1 (5 bases). V lost 3 bases and J 5 bases, leaving 8 bases between the germline ends. CDR3 length: 13 amino acids. The germline CDR1 and CDR2 sequences are SGHTA and FQGTGA. DNA of the CDR3: TGTGCCAGCAGCTTGCAGGGTCACAATGAGCAGTTCTTC. This codes for CASSLQGHNEQFF.

The chain has TRBV5-6 and TRBJ1-5; 8 nucleotides align to TRBD1. CDR3 size: 15 residues. From germline, CDR1 is SGHDT and CDR2 YYEEEE. V gave up 0 bases and J gave up 6 bases; unmatched junction bases: 5. Here the CDR3 reads CASSLGQGAAQPQHF. DNA for the CDR3: TGTGCCAGCAGCTTGGGGCAGGGGGCCGCTCAGCCCCAGCATTTT.

The chain has TRBV19 and TRBJ1-5; maybe TRBD1 (5 bases). The V gene's germline CDR1 is LNHDA and CDR2 SQIVND (reference sequence). V was trimmed by 7 bases and J by 2 bases, leaving 12 bases between them. CDR3 length: 14 amino acids. CDR3 protein: CASTGQGGNQPQHF. The CDR3 nucleotides read TGTGCCAGTACCGGGCAGGGCGGCAATCAGCCCCAGCATTTT.

V and J are TRBV5-6 and TRBJ2-3, with TRBD2 as a possible D gene (6 bases). The CDR3 consists of 16 residues. Germline V CDR1 and CDR2: SGHDT, YYEEEE. Trimming took off 4 bases at V and 2 bases at J, with 17 bases between the two ends. CDR3 in DNA: TGTGCCAGCAGCCTACCAGACCTAGCGTACACAGATACGCAGTATTTT. It is translated as CASSLPDLAYTDTQYF.

J is TRBJ2-2 and V is TRBV18, with 9 bases fitting TRBD1. Germline V gene data show CDR1 as KGHSH and CDR2 as LQKENI. The trim removed 3 bases at V and 1 base at J, leaving 3 bases unmatched. This CDR3 has 16 amino acids. The CDR3 DNA follows: TGTGCCAGCTCACCGCGGGGACAGGGGAACACCGGGGAGCTGTTTTTT. This encodes CASSPRGQGNTGELFF.

In its sample, this clone was seen once. V and J are TRBV28 and TRBJ1-5; 7 nucleotides agree with TRBD1. After removal of 10 bases from V and 0 bases from J, the junction contained 9 bases not matched to a gene. The length of the CDR3 is 15 residues. The germline gives CDR1 MDHEN, CDR2 SYDVKM. The CDR3 sequence: CANNTGAYSNQPQHF. Written as DNA, the CDR3 is TGTGCCAACAATACAGGGGCTTATAGCAATCAGCCCCAGCATTTT.

The J gene is TRBJ2-1, the V gene TRBV7-2, with TRBD1 matching 8 bases. With V trimmed by 1 base and J by 7 bases, 3 bases remained unmatched. This CDR3 comprises 14 residues. CDR1 and CDR2 from the germline V gene are SGHTA and FQGNSA. CDR3 sequence (DNA): TGTGCCAGCAGCTTAGGACAGGGGAGGAATGAGCAGTTCTTC. Protein sequence: CASSLGQGRNEQFF.

The chain is built from TRBV7-9 and TRBJ1-1; TRBD1 is a possible D gene (5 bases). CDR1 is SEHNR, CDR2 FQNEAQ, per germline (reference sequence). The CDR3 runs 14 residues. V was cut by 5 bases and J by 3 bases, with 13 bases left in between. CDR3 region: CASSRNGGDTEAFF. Here the CDR3 DNA reads TGTGCCAGCAGCCGTAACGGGGGTGACACTGAAGCTTTCTTT.

J is TRBJ2-5 and V is TRBV18; D possibly corresponds to TRBD2 (6 bases). The V end lost 0 bases, the J end lost 1 base, and 6 bases lay between the germline ends. The CDR3 covers 14 residues. The V gene's germline CDR1 is KGHSH and CDR2 LQKENI. The CDR3, as DNA: TGTGCCAGCTCACCACCGGGACTCCAAGAGACCCAGTACTTC. Residues: CASSPPGLQETQYF.

The V and J genes are TRBV6-5 and TRBJ2-3; D unclear. This CDR3 region has 14 residues. V was cut by 4 bases and J by 5 bases, with 13 bases left in between. Germline-derived CDR1 and CDR2 are MNHEY and SVGAGI. In nucleotides, the CDR3 is TGTGCCAGCAGTTCCATACCCCGAGGAGATACGCAGTATTTT. Its protein product is CASSSIPRGDTQYF.

The rearrangement joins TRBV5-4 to TRBJ1-3; D perhaps matches TRBD1 (5 bases). Trimming shortened V by 3 bases and J by 4 bases, and 14 bases separated the two germline ends. Germline CDR1 is SGHNT and CDR2 is YYREEE (reference sequence). The length of the CDR3 is 15 residues. CDR3: CASSSYGGAGNTIYF. The CDR3 DNA sequence: TGTGCCAGCAGCTCTTACGGGGGAGCCGGAAACACCATATATTTT. The full variable domain, with the rest looked up from reference TRBV5-4 and TRBJ1-3, is ETGVTQSPTHLIKTRGQQVTLRCSSQSGHNTVSWYQQALGQGPQFIFQYYREEENGRGNFPPRFSGLQFPNYSSELNVNALELDDSALYLCASSSYGGAGNTIYFGEGSWLTVV.

The chain recombines TRBV7-8 with TRBJ1-2, with D perhaps matching TRBD1 (6 bases). The V and J ends lost 2 bases and 6 bases respectively, with 16 bases between them. From germline, CDR1 is SGHVS and CDR2 FQNEAQ. The CDR3 contains 15 residues. The CDR3 loop reads CASSLRGGARDGYTF. The CDR3 coding sequence is TGTGCCAGCAGCTTACGGGGGGGCGCAAGGGATGGCTACACCTTC.

The genes are TRBV30 and TRBJ2-1; a weak D match, TRBD2 (6 bases). From germline, CDR1 is GTSNPN and CDR2 SVGIG (reference sequence). The CDR3 runs 15 residues. The germline V and J ends were trimmed by 0 bases and 8 bases, with 17 bases remaining between them. This CDR3 reads CAWSVGTSYLDEQFF. CDR3 coding DNA: TGTGCCTGGAGTGTAGGAACTAGCTACTTAGATGAGCAGTTCTTC.

This clone has just a few counts. The chain combines TRBV29-1 with TRBJ2-7; 7 bases agree with TRBD1. The CDR3 runs to 12 residues. Trimming at V came to 4 bases and at J to 6 bases, leaving 6 bases not matched to a gene. Germline V gives CDR1 SQVTM, CDR2 ANQGSEA. The CDR3 DNA reads as TGCAGCGTTGCGGGACAGACCTTCGAGCAGTACTTC. It encodes CSVAGQTFEQYF.

V is TRBV18 and J is TRBJ1-1; D is perhaps TRBD1 (5 bases). V was trimmed by 1 base and J by 1 base, leaving 13 bases between them. The CDR3 has 16 residues. Germline CDR1 KGHSH, CDR2 LQKENI. CDR3 amino acids: CASSPQRGDGNTEAFF. The CDR3 region has the DNA TGTGCCAGCTCACCACAGAGAGGGGACGGGAACACTGAAGCTTTCTTT.

The chain couples TRBV6-5 to TRBJ2-7, with 7 bases aligning to TRBD2. Losses at the gene ends were 2 bases for V and 1 base for J; bases not matched to a gene: 8. Per the germline V gene, CDR1 is MNHEY and CDR2 is SVGAGI. CDR3 size: 16 residues. CDR3 DNA sequence: TGTGCCAGCAGTTACGCGATTCCTAGCGGATCCTACGAGCAGTACTTC. Residues: CASSYAIPSGSYEQYF.

This clone has only a few counts. The V gene is TRBV28, the J gene TRBJ2-7, with unresolved D. Per the germline V gene, CDR1 is MDHEN and CDR2 is SYDVKM. The CDR3 runs to 12 residues. Between the trimmed V and J ends, which lost 1 base and 6 bases, there was a span of 7 bases. CDR3 sequence (DNA): TGTGCCAGCAGTTTATCTGGGCCCGAGCAGTACTTC. It yields the protein CASSLSGPEQYF.